This TCR beta chain stems from a study of shared clonotypes between healthy human individuals. Naivety among CD8 cells was defined by CD45RO negativity and positive CCR7 selection, thereby excluding terminally differentiated effector memory CD45RA+ cells. Assay: immunoSEQ multiplex PCR; the TCRdb copy retains only in-frame clones and omits some. This sample has 2 million to 2.5 million clones, with about 95% found just once. V lost 1 base and J lost 0; bases outside the gene matches: 5. CDR3 length equals 16 residues. Germline lookup yields CDR1 WSHSY and CDR2 SAAADI. The sample was naive CD8+ T cells sorted from blood. This sequence originates from a young man in good health. The rearrangement joins TRBV10-2 to TRBJ1-2; 7 bases fit TRBD1. In DNA, the CDR3 is TGCGCCAGCAGTGAGTTTGCAGGGGGTGCTAACTATGGCTACACCTTC. Its protein product is CASSEFAGGANYGYTF.